This is a list of T cell receptor beta chains from one sample in a study of blood T cells in healthy people across ages. TCRdb re-called the 5' RACE reads with MiXCR, one entry per CDR3 protein. In the table there are around 700,000 distinct CDR3 sequences, 20% to 30% of which are singletons. These data were likewise used in another study, on T cells of mothers and their children.

Sequencing was performed on blood. The source of these receptors is a boy aged 5-17 years in good health. The CDR3 runs from the conserved cysteine through the conserved F or W. Size is stated for part of the rows, as once, few or many counts, or as a class when the clone is expanded.

. | TRBV6-2/TRBV6-3 | CASSFRQFAKNIQYF
. | TRBV13 | CASSLGPSGNTIYF
. | TRBV11-2 | CASSLEGARQGGETQYF
. | TRBV12-3/TRBV12-4 | CASRGVQETQYF
. | TRBV29-1 | CSVLGSSGRNEQFF
. | TRBV12-3/TRBV12-4 | CASSLSMQAQYF
. | TRBV20-1 | CSAADGRATEETQYF
few | TRBV7-2 | CASSLPTSGGAVDEQFF
few | TRBV9 | CASSARPGTVPLSSGNTIYF
. | TRBV3-1 | CASSQDSGGYNEQFF
. | TRBV29-1 | CSVGWDISYEQYF
few | TRBV29-1 | CSVEMASGEQYF
. | TRBV3-1 | CASSQEFASGGETDTQYF
. | TRBV3-1 | CASSPHRGLDIQYF